This T cell receptor beta chain was identified during a study of blood T cell repertoires in COVID-19. Study-wide background: Some COVID-19 samples were acute and others convalescent; all came from the United States, Italy and Spain. T cells, B-cell-depleted T cells, or PBMCs provided the cDNA or gDNA that served as material.

This CDR3 comprises 15 residues. From germline, CDR1 is SGHTA and CDR2 FQGNSA. V gave up 2 bases and J gave up 12 bases; unmatched junction bases: 15. Per the authors' pipeline: Estimation of nucleated cell counts relied on the amplification of reference gene primers. Method: immunoSEQ multiplex PCR; TCRdb's copy keeps in-frame clones and lacks some. V and J calls and clone size are given by that table; D and trimming were obtained from the DNA. The sample contains roughly 99,000 clones, 88% of which appear only once. Sequenced sample: peripheral blood. The chain links TRBV7-2 to TRBJ2-7; 8 nucleotides align to TRBD1. This receptor was taken from a man aged 45 to 65 with active or convalescent COVID-19. The CDR3 loop reads CASSLRWDRSRILYF. CDR3 DNA: TGTGCCAGCAGCTTAAGGTGGGACAGGTCCCGGATTTTGTACTTC. Filled out from reference TRBV7-2 and TRBJ2-7, the complete variable domain reads GAGVSQSPSNKVTEKGKDVELRCDPISGHTALYWYRQSLGQGLEFLIYFQGNSAPDKSGLPSDRFSAERTGGSVSTLTIQRTQQEDSAVYLCASSLRWDRSRILYFGPGTRLTVT.